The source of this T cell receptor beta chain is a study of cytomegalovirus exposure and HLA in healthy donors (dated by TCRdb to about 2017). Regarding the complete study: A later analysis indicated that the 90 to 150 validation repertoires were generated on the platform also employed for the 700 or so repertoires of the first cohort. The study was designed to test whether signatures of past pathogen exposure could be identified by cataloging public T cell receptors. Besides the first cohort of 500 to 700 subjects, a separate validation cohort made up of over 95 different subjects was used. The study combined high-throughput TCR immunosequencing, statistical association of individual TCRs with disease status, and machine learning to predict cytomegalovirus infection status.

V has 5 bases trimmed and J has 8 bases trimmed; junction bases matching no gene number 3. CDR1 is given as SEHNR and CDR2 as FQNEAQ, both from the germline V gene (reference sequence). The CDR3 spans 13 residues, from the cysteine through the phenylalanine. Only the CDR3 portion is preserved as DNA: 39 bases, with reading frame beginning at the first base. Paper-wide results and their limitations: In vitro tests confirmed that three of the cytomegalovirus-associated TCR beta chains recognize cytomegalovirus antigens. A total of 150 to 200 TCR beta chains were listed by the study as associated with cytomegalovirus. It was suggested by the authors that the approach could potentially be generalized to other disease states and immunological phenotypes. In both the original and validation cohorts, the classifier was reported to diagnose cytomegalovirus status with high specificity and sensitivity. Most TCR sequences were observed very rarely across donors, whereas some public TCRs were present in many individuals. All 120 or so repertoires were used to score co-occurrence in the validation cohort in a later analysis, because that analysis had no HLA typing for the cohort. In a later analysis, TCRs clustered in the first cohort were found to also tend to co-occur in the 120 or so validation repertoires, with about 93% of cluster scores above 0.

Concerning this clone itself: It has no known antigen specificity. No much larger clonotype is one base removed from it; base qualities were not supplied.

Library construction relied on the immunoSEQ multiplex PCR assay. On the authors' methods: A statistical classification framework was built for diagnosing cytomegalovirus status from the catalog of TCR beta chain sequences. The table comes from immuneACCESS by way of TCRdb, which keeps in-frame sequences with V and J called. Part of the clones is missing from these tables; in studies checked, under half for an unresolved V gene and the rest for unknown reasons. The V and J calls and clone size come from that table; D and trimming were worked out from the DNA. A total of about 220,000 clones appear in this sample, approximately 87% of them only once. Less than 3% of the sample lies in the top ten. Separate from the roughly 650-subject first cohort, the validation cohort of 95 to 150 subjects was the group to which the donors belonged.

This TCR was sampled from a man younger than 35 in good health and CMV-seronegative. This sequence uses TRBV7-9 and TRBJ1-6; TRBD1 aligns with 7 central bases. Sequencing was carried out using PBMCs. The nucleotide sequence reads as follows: TGTGCCAGCAGCACAACAGGGGATTCACCCCTCCACTTT. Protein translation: CASSTTGDSPLHF. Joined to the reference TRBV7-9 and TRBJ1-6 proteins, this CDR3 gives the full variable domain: DTGVSQNPRHKITKRGQNVTFRCDPISEHNRLYWYRQTLGQGPEFLTYFQNEAQLEKSRLLSDRFSAERPKGSFSTLEIQRTEQGDSAMYLCASSTTGDSPLHFGNGTRLTVT.